Sequencing of this TCR beta chain was carried out in a study of blood T cell repertoires in COVID-19. Study-wide background: The analysed material was cDNA or gDNA that came from T cells, B-cell-depleted T cells, or PBMCs.

Germline assignment: CDR1 KGHSH and CDR2 LQKENI. The V end lost 0 bases, the J end lost 3 bases, and 5 bases lay between the germline ends. The length of the CDR3 is 14 residues. Study members were between roughly 18 and 100 years old and lived in approximately 25 US regions. Cohort 3 donors counted as recovered after two negative PCRs, clearance, or resolved symptoms. Study processing details: Amplification with reference gene primers provided the estimates of nucleated cell counts. The data were produced by immunoSEQ multiplex PCR, yet TCRdb's version contains in-frame clones alone and is incomplete. That table gives V, J and clone size, and the DNA gave D and trimming. The table shows hundreds of thousands of clones, with approximately 90% occurring only once.

Sequenced sample: PBMCs or T cells enriched from blood (not recorded which). This receptor was taken from a woman between 50 and 59 years old who had recovered from COVID-19. This chain uses TRBV18 with TRBJ1-4; no clear D. The CDR3 sequence is CASSPPSSNEKLFF. CDR3 DNA sequence: TGTGCCAGCTCACCACCCTCCTCTAATGAAAAACTGTTTTTT.